A single sample is the source of the 31 T cell receptor beta chains below, sequenced in a study of spatial heterogeneity in lung cancer. Specified time point: blood at routine non-recurrence follow-up after resection. TCRdb re-analysed the 5' RACE reads in MiXCR, keeping a single row per CDR3 protein. The sample lists approximately 93,000 distinct CDR3 sequences; roughly 19% were seen once. The material was PBMCs, obtained at follow-up. All receptors come from a male donor with early-stage non-small cell lung cancer.

This clonotype occurred many times. V gene TRBV20-1 combines with J gene TRBJ1-5; maybe TRBD1 (5 bases). The germline V gene encodes CDR1 DFQATT and CDR2 SNEGSKA (reference sequence). The CDR3 sequence is 14 residues long. The ends were cut back, 1 base at V and 2 bases at J, with 9 bases in the middle. In DNA, the CDR3 is TGCAGTGCTAGAGGCGGGGCAGGCAATCAGCCCCAGCATTTT. Its translation: CSARGGAGNQPQHF.

This clonotype was recorded a few times. The V gene is TRBV7-6, the J gene TRBJ1-1; D might be TRBD1 (5 bases). Germline V lookup: CDR1 SGHVS, CDR2 FNYEAQ. CDR3 length: 13 amino acids. V was pared by 5 bases and J by 6 bases, with 13 bases between. CDR3 bases: TGTGCCAGCAGCGAACGAGGGGCCTCTGAAGCTTTCTTT. Translation: CASSERGASEAFF.

The chain carries TRBV5-6 and TRBJ1-1; D is unclear. Germline assignment: CDR1 SGHDT and CDR2 YYEEEE. The V end lost 2 bases, the J end lost 3 bases, and 14 bases lay between the germline ends. This CDR3 contains 15 residues. The CDR3 protein is CASSFGPGEDTEAFF. The CDR3 nucleotides are TGTGCCAGCAGCTTCGGACCCGGCGAGGACACTGAAGCTTTCTTT.

This sequence joins TRBV7-2 and TRBJ1-1, with D hard to call. V dropped 3 bases and J dropped 2 bases, with 10 bases sitting between them. Germline loops: CDR1 SGHTA, CDR2 FQGNSA. This CDR3 has 14 residues. CDR3 bases: TGTGCCAGCAGCTTCGTTAACCCCAACACTGAAGCTTTCTTT. It translates to CASSFVNPNTEAFF.

This clonotype occurred a few times. Written as DNA, the CDR3 is TGTGCCAGCTCACCAGGGCGGGGCAATGAAAAACTGTTTTTT. Amino acid sequence: CASSPGRGNEKLFF. The chain recombines TRBV18 with TRBJ1-4; a possible D gene is TRBD1 (5 bases). V lost 2 bases, J lost 5 bases, and 9 bases lay in between. The CDR3 has 14 residues. The germline gives CDR1 KGHSH, CDR2 LQKENI.

This clonotype has ten or more counts. CDR3 amino acids: CSAGWTSGGRTDTQYF. CDR3 bases: TGCAGTGCTGGGTGGACTAGCGGGGGACGCACAGATACGCAGTATTTT. This rearrangement joins TRBV20-1 to TRBJ2-3, with 13 bases identical to TRBD2. This CDR3 contains 16 residues. Germline values: CDR1 DFQATT, CDR2 SNEGSKA (reference sequence). With V trimmed by 5 bases and J by 1 base, 6 bases remained unmatched.

The genes are TRBV12-3 or TRBV12-4 and TRBJ2-2, with 7 bases that match TRBD1. The V and J ends lost 5 bases and 1 base, in that order; junction bases with no gene match: 4. CDR3 size: 15 residues. In nucleotides, the CDR3 is TGTGCCAGCAGTAACAGGGGACAGAACACCGGGGAGCTGTTTTTT. Translating gives CASSNRGQNTGELFF.

J is TRBJ2-5 and V is TRBV29-1; 10 bases line up with TRBD1. CDR3 size: 14 residues. In germline, CDR1 is SQVTM, CDR2 ANQGSEA. Losses at the gene ends were 6 bases for V and 1 base for J; bases not matched to a gene: 5. This chain's CDR3 is CSVAGTGVQETQYF. The CDR3 DNA reads as TGCAGCGTAGCCGGGACAGGGGTCCAAGAGACCCAGTACTTC.

This clonotype occurred many times. In DNA, the CDR3 is TGTGCCAGCTCATCGGACAGGAACACTGAAGCTTTCTTT. This encodes CASSSDRNTEAFF. The V gene is TRBV18, the J gene TRBJ1-1; possibly TRBD1 for D (6 bases). The V gene lost 5 bases and the J gene lost 1 base, with 8 bases spanning the gap. Germline assignment: CDR1 KGHSH and CDR2 LQKENI. The CDR3 totals 13 residues.

This clonotype came up many times. The rearrangement joins TRBV10-3 to TRBJ1-1; D remains unclear. The germline V and J ends were trimmed by 3 bases and 0 bases, with 5 bases remaining between them. CDR1 and CDR2 (germline): ENHRY, SYGVKD. CDR3 length equals 13 residues. CDR3 DNA sequence: TGTGCCATCAGTGAAGGACTGAACACTGAAGCTTTCTTT. This codes for CAISEGLNTEAFF.

The chain has TRBV3-1 and TRBJ1-2; TRBD1 might be the D (5 bases). Germline V gene sequence: CDR1 LGHDT, CDR2 YNNKEL (reference sequence). This CDR3 contains 15 residues. Trimming removed 0 bases from V and 4 bases from J, with 12 bases in between. The CDR3 bases are TGTGCCAGCAGCCAAGATTCCGGGGCGGCCTATGGCTACACCTTC. Its translation: CASSQDSGAAYGYTF.

The chain uses TRBV20-1 and TRBJ2-1; 8 nucleotides agree with TRBD2. CDR1 is DFQATT, CDR2 SNEGSKA, per germline (reference sequence). This CDR3 has 11 amino acids. V dropped 5 bases and J dropped 10; count of bases not matched to a gene: 4. CDR3: CSARSGKEQFF. CDR3 bases: TGCAGTGCTCGTAGCGGGAAGGAGCAGTTCTTC.

The V call is TRBV24-1, the J call TRBJ2-7; possible D gene TRBD2, 5 bases. Trimming removed 1 base at V and 11 bases at J, with 14 bases between. This CDR3 is 13 amino acids long. Germline loops: CDR1 KGHDR, CDR2 SFDVKD. This CDR3 is CATSDLGGSRKYF. CDR3 in DNA: TGTGCCACCAGTGATTTAGGAGGATCTAGGAAGTACTTC.

This clonotype was observed a few times. The rearrangement uses TRBV20-1 and TRBJ1-1; maybe TRBD1 (5 bases). CDR1 and CDR2 from the germline V gene are DFQATT and SNEGSKA (reference sequence). V was cut by 0 bases and J by 11 bases, with 13 bases left in between. The CDR3 runs 12 residues. The CDR3 protein is CSARDLRGDAFF. CDR3 DNA sequence: TGCAGTGCTAGAGATCTTCGAGGGGACGCTTTCTTT.

There are a few counts of this clonotype. The J gene is TRBJ2-7, the V gene TRBV4-1; TRBD2 matches 7 bases. There are 15 residues in the CDR3. The ends lost 0 bases at V and 1 base at J; junction bases unmatched: 3. Germline-derived CDR1 and CDR2 are MGHRA and YSYEKL. CDR3 in DNA: TGCGCCAGCAGCCAAGAGGCGGGGGATTCCTACGAGCAGTACGTC. Its protein product is CASSQEAGDSYEQYV.

This clonotype has a handful of counts. The J gene is TRBJ2-5, the V gene TRBV4-3; D possibly corresponds to TRBD1 (6 bases). Trimming took off 3 bases at V and 2 bases at J, with 7 bases between the two ends. The CDR3 totals 13 residues. CDR1 and CDR2 (germline): LGHNA, YSLEER. In DNA form, the CDR3 reads TGCGCCAGCAGCCAGGACAGTCAAGAGACCCAGTACTTC. Protein sequence: CASSQDSQETQYF.

The V call is TRBV10-2, the J call TRBJ2-5, with TRBD2 as a possible D gene (5 bases). Germline lookup yields CDR1 WSHSY and CDR2 SAAADI. V was trimmed by 4 bases and J by 2 bases, leaving 8 bases between them. This CDR3 has 13 residues. Here the CDR3 DNA reads TGCGCCAGCAGTGCACGGGGTCAAGAGACCCAGTACTTC. Amino acid sequence: CASSARGQETQYF.

The V gene is TRBV4-1, the J gene TRBJ1-2, with no clear D. Germline V CDR1 and CDR2: MGHRA, YSYEKL. V was clipped by 1 base and J by 2 bases, with 5 bases between them. The length of the CDR3 is 13 residues. CDR3 sequence: CASSQGRNYGYTF. CDR3 bases: TGCGCCAGCAGCCAAGGACGCAACTATGGCTACACCTTC.

This clonotype rates as medium-sized (0.01 to 0.1%). The chain couples TRBV20-1 to TRBJ2-3; perhaps D is TRBD1 or TRBD2 (7 bases each). Germline V CDR1 and CDR2: DFQATT, SNEGSKA (reference sequence). V was pared by 6 bases and J by 1 base, with 20 bases between. CDR3 size: 16 residues. The CDR3 reads CSASGTDRLGTDTQYF. Here the CDR3 DNA reads TGCAGTGCGAGCGGGACAGACCGACTAGGCACAGATACGCAGTATTTT.

This clonotype appeared many times. The chain links TRBV24-1 to TRBJ2-3; weak D call: TRBD1 (5 bases). V was clipped by 4 bases and J by 3 bases, with 10 bases between them. Germline CDR1 KGHDR, CDR2 SFDVKD. This CDR3 comprises 14 residues. The DNA for the CDR3 is TGTGCCACCAGTGAAAGACAGAGGACAGATACGCAGTATTTT. The encoded protein is CATSERQRTDTQYF.

The J gene is TRBJ1-2, the V gene TRBV29-1, with TRBD1 matching 12 bases. The CDR3 covers 14 residues. Germline values: CDR1 SQVTM, CDR2 ANQGSEA. The junction had 11 bases not matched to a gene; V was cut back by 7 bases and J by 8 bases. DNA for the CDR3: TGCAGCGCCGGGACAGGGGGCGTAATTGGAGGCTACACCTTC. Translating it yields CSAGTGGVIGGYTF.

This clonotype was seen many times. CDR3 loop: CASSQDSVGLASYEQYF. The CDR3, as DNA: TGTGCCAGCAGCCAAGATTCTGTCGGGCTAGCGAGCTACGAGCAGTACTTC. The rearrangement uses TRBV3-1 and TRBJ2-7; maybe TRBD2 (6 bases). V was pared by 0 bases and J by 3 bases, with 18 bases between. The CDR3 contains 17 residues. The germline V gene encodes CDR1 LGHDT and CDR2 YNNKEL (reference sequence).

The chain carries TRBV6-2 or TRBV6-3 and TRBJ2-7; D uncertain. The CDR3 consists of 14 residues. The germline CDR1 and CDR2 sequences are MNHEY and SVGEGT. V gave up 2 bases and J gave up 2 bases, with 10 bases separating them. The CDR3 DNA reads TGTGCCAGCAGTTACCTCCGAGGCACCTACGAGCAGTACGTC. Translating gives CASSYLRGTYEQYV.

DNA of the CDR3: TGTGCCAGCAGTTACCGAGGGGGCTATAGCAATCAGCCCCAGCATTTT. Its translation is CASSYRGGYSNQPQHF. The chain recombines TRBV28 with TRBJ1-5; 7 nucleotides line up with TRBD1. This CDR3 region has 16 residues. CDR1 and CDR2 from the germline V gene are MDHEN and SYDVKM. Unmatched junction bases numbered 6, after V lost 4 bases and J lost 0 bases.

The CDR3 loop is CASSFPSGRLYNEQFF. CDR3 bases: TGTGCCAGCAGTTTCCCTAGCGGGAGATTATACAATGAGCAGTTCTTC. The chain carries TRBV12-3 or TRBV12-4 and TRBJ2-1, with 10 bases identical to TRBD2. There are 16 residues in the CDR3. Germline trimming cut 3 bases from V and 4 bases from J; bases unmatched to any gene: 6.

CDR3 in amino acids: CASSFSGGPEGDTQYF. CDR3 nucleotide sequence: TGTGCCAGCAGTTTTTCCGGGGGGCCCGAAGGAGATACGCAGTATTTT. The rearrangement links TRBV7-2 to TRBJ2-3; the D gene is possibly TRBD2 (7 bases). This CDR3 comprises 16 residues. CDR1 SGHTA and CDR2 FQGNSA come from the germline V gene. The ends were cut back, 6 bases at V and 5 bases at J, with 21 bases in the middle.

The V gene is TRBV7-2, the J gene TRBJ2-1; 12 nucleotides match TRBD2. This CDR3 spans 15 amino acids. The germline V gene encodes CDR1 SGHTA and CDR2 FQGNSA. The trim removed 3 bases at V and 7 bases at J, leaving 4 bases unmatched. The CDR3 here is CASSLTSGRGNEQFF. The CDR3 DNA follows: TGTGCCAGCAGCTTGACTAGCGGGAGAGGTAATGAGCAGTTCTTC.

The J gene is TRBJ2-3, the V gene TRBV30; D not resolved. This CDR3 is built from 13 residues. Germline CDR1 reads GTSNPN; CDR2 reads SVGIG (reference sequence). Trimming left V 5 bases short and J 0 bases short, with 9 bases between. CDR3 region: CAWHLGSTDTQYF. The CDR3 DNA is TGTGCCTGGCATCTGGGTAGCACAGATACGCAGTATTTT.

Only a few counts were recorded for this clonotype. CDR3 residues: CASSPLPAGSTEAFF. CDR3 bases: TGTGCCAGCTCACCACTACCAGCCGGTAGCACTGAAGCTTTCTTT. This rearrangement joins TRBV18 to TRBJ1-1; no clear D gene. Germline V gene sequence: CDR1 KGHSH, CDR2 LQKENI. The V gene lost 1 base and the J gene lost 4 bases, with 13 bases spanning the gap. The CDR3 runs 15 residues. Full variable domain (rest looked up from reference TRBV18 and TRBJ1-1): NAGVMQNPRHLVRRRGQEARLRCSPMKGHSHVYWYRQLPEEGLKFMVYLQKENIIDESGMPKERFSAEFPKEGPSILRIQQVVRGDSAAYFCASSPLPAGSTEAFFGQGTRLTVV.

In the case of this clonotype: The junction departs from the called germline gene at one end, perhaps through a read error. The V and J genes are TRBV20-1 and TRBJ2-3; 8 bases line up with TRBD2. Germline lookup yields CDR1 DFQATT and CDR2 SNEGSKA (reference sequence). CDR3 length: 13 residues. CDR3 nucleotides: TGCAGTGCTGCCAGCGGGAGCAGAGATACGCAGTATTTT. It codes for CSAASGSRDTQYF.

The chain is built from TRBV7-2 and TRBJ2-2; a weak D match, TRBD1 (5 bases). This CDR3 contains 16 residues. Germline V gene lookup returns CDR1 SGHTA and CDR2 FQGNSA. The V and J ends lost 3 bases and 5 bases respectively, with 16 bases between them. The CDR3 coding sequence is TGTGCCAGCAGCTTGTTAGGTACAGGAAAGACCGGGGAGCTGTTTTTT. It codes for CASSLLGTGKTGELFF.